This T cell receptor beta chain came from a study of CD8 T cells in Susac syndrome (dated by TCRdb to about 2019). With regard to the full study: Whether CD8+ T cell activation and differentiation in Susac syndrome was antigen driven was tested using repertoire sequencing. Study-wide findings and limitations: The number of individuals in the TCR sequencing and HLA analysis was acknowledged as relatively small.

RNA was extracted using the RNeasy kit, and roughly 0.5 to 1 ug of the RNA was reverse transcribed with random hexamers. The immunoSEQ multiplex PCR assay, covering 54 Vbeta and 13 Jbeta segments, was used to amplify TCR beta CDR3 regions. Bias from PCR amplification was corrected by using a synthetic template baseline for primer optimization and for computational correction. In the paper's pipeline: Reads were annotated to V, D and J genes per IMGT and analyzed with immunoSEQ Analyzer, keeping only productive sequences. To calculate clonality, Shannon entropy was normalized by log2 of the number of productive unique sequences and then subtracted from one. For each patient and control, public and private clones were evaluated within the 100 most prevalent clones. Clones were defined as Susac-specific if absent from the healthy and MS cohorts, from more than 900 published viral clones and from other ImmuneACCESS disease sequences. TCRdb applied fastp at Q25 and MiXCR to the public reads, then kept only in-frame beta chains. Each CDR3 protein appears once, grouped with its most common genes and DNA. TCRdb, rather than the study authors, made the V and J calls. Recorded for this sample are fewer than 200,000 distinct CDR3 sequences; around 93% of them occurred a single time. Of the sample, about 0.1% is held by the ten largest clones.

In the case of this clonotype: Its target antigen remains unknown. Base qualities are not provided; no much larger clone lies one nucleotide away.

Peripheral blood CD8+ and CD4+ T cells from healthy donors, Susac syndrome patients and multiple sclerosis patients were profiled using high-throughput TCR beta sequencing. Healthy donors were age- and sex-matched controls. CD8+ TEMRA cells were enriched by FACS, while bulk CD8+ and CD4+ T cells were purified by magnetic negative isolation. Blood was collected in EDTA tubes and processed within 24 hours, with PBMCs isolated through density gradient centrifugation. PBMCs intended for TCR sequencing were cryopreserved in liquid nitrogen and thawed later in a water bath at 37 degrees C. The sorted or isolated CD4+, CD8+ and CD8+ TEMRA cells had a purity of 90% or higher. CDR1 is given as SGHTA and CDR2 as FQGNSA, both from the germline V gene. The V and J ends are trimmed by 4 bases and 0 bases, leaving 14 bases between them. CDR3 length: 16 amino acids, cysteine to phenylalanine. CDR3 DNA is the only sequence kept; it has 48 bases, read in frame from the first base.

This receptor chain uses TRBV7-2 and TRBJ2-3; TRBD2 is possibly the D segment (6 matching bases). This TCR derives from a human donor in good health. The source material was CD4+ T cells from PBMCs. The sequence in DNA is TGTGCCAGCAGCTCGGGACTCCGAGGTAGCACAGATACGCAGTATTTT. This codes for CASSSGLRGSTDTQYF.